The next 5 T cell receptor beta chains were all read from a single sample in a study of shared clonotypes between healthy human individuals. This table comes from immunoSEQ multiplex PCR, and its TCRdb copy is limited to in-frame clones, with some not included. The profile covers roughly 550,000 clones, with over 95% appearing a single time and 0.09% to 0.13% taken by the ten largest. Naive CD8 cells, CD45RO-negative and positively selected for CCR7, excluded terminally differentiated effector memory CD45RA+ cells. Sequencing input: naive CD8+ T cells sorted from blood. Source of these receptors: a woman in her twenties or thirties in good health.

The chain has TRBV27 and TRBJ2-7; D is unresolved. V was clipped by 4 bases and J by 6 bases, with 13 bases between them. The CDR3 totals 13 residues. Per the germline V gene, CDR1 is MNHEY and CDR2 is SMNVEV (reference sequence). For the CDR3, the DNA is TGTGCCAGCAGTTCCGGAACCCAAGGCGAGCAGTACTTC. Residues: CASSSGTQGEQYF.

This clone was picked up one time. This chain connects TRBV7-9 to TRBJ2-7; 8 positions match TRBD1. V lost 4 bases to trimming and J lost 1 base; unmatched junction nucleotides: 6. Germline CDR1 and CDR2: SEHNR and FQNEAQ (reference sequence). The CDR3 is 15 residues long. The CDR3 sequence: CASSSGQGASYEQYF. The CDR3 DNA is TGTGCCAGCAGCTCCGGACAGGGAGCTTCCTACGAGCAGTACTTC.

The V gene is TRBV28, the J gene TRBJ2-7; no clear D gene. The CDR3 loop spans 13 amino acids. V shed 3 bases and J shed 5 bases, with 11 bases lying between them. CDR1 MDHEN and CDR2 SYDVKM come from the germline V gene. The DNA for the CDR3 is TGTGCCAGCAGTTTGTCTAACGTACACGAGCAGTACTTC. Amino acid sequence: CASSLSNVHEQYF. Looking up the rest from reference TRBV28 and TRBJ2-7 gives the full variable domain: DVKVTQSSRYLVKRTGEKVFLECVQDMDHENMFWYRQDPGLGLRLIYFSYDVKMKEKGDIPEGYSVSREKKERFSLILESASTNQTSMYLCASSLSNVHEQYFGPGTRLTVT.

This chain uses TRBV6-6 with TRBJ1-2; TRBD1 matches at 8 bases. CDR3 length: 14 amino acids. The junction had 7 bases not matched to a gene; V was cut back by 10 bases and J by 0 bases. Germline V gene lookup returns CDR1 MNHNY and CDR2 SVGAGI (reference sequence). In nucleotides, the CDR3 is TGTGCCATAACGGACAGGGAAACTAACTATGGCTACACCTTC. Encoded protein: CAITDRETNYGYTF.

This rearrangement joins TRBV29-1 to TRBJ2-7; D call uncertain. V was clipped by 3 bases and J by 0 bases, with 6 bases between them. Germline lookup yields CDR1 SQVTM and CDR2 ANQGSEA. The CDR3 has 12 amino acids. The CDR3 DNA follows: TGCAGCGTTGAGGCAGACTCCTACGAGCAGTACTTC. It is translated as CSVEADSYEQYF.